This TCR beta chain was profiled in a study of post-analysis software for immune sequencing data. General study findings and limits: Patients showed TRBV5-6, TRBV5-1 and TRBV20-1 among a few TRBV segments more frequent than in controls. Under the F measure, samples that were prepared in one batch clustered strongly together. People with multiple sclerosis had a significantly lower normalized Chao1 diversity than controls did.

Unique molecular identifiers were carried by the TCR beta cDNA libraries. Once roughly 1 to 11 million T cells were used, roughly 490,000 cDNA molecules resulted. MiXCR, run by TCRdb on the PCR reads, gives a single entry per CDR3 protein. The data show roughly 540,000 distinct CDR3 sequences, 34% seen once. The V gene lost 5 bases and the J gene lost 1 base, with 14 bases spanning the gap. Germline CDR1 is SNHLY and CDR2 is FYNNEI. The CDR3 length is 15 residues. Comment on this clonotype: As yet, its antigen is unknown.

J is TRBJ1-1 and V is TRBV2, with D maybe TRBD1 (6 bases). Material for sequencing was blood. The clonotype was recovered from a girl younger than 18 with multiple sclerosis. CDR3 sequence reads: CASSLIGGWNTEAFF. The DNA for the CDR3 is TGTGCCAGCAGTCTAATAGGGGGTTGGAACACTGAAGCTTTCTTT.